This T cell receptor (beta chain) was identified during a study of blood T cell repertoires in COVID-19. Study context: Collection of acute and convalescent COVID-19 samples took place in the United States, Italy and Spain.

Per germline, CDR1 SGHVS and CDR2 FQNEAQ. Trimming cost V 1 base and J 9 bases; bases outside gene matches: 8. The CDR3 contains 16 residues. Profiled with immunoSEQ multiplex PCR; TCRdb holds only in-frame clones, not every one. The sample includes approximately 220,000 clones, 75% to 90% of them seen just once. Recruits, aged about 18 to 90 years, lived in 25 or so US areas. Self-reported history from a screening survey and questionnaire set each donor's cohort. Before being deemed recovered, Cohort 3 donors had two negative PCRs, clearance, or symptom resolution. The V call is TRBV7-8, the J call TRBJ1-6, with 8 bases matching TRBD1. Sample: PBMCs or T cells enriched from blood (not recorded which). This clonotype was sampled from a man aged 35 to 55 who had recovered from COVID-19. CDR3 protein: CASSLEAGGFGSPLHF. CDR3 sequence (DNA): TGTGCCAGCAGCTTAGAGGCAGGGGGCTTTGGTTCACCCCTCCACTTT. Full variable domain (outside the CDR3, taken from reference TRBV7-8 and TRBJ1-6): GAGVSQSPRYKVAKRGQDVALRCDPISGHVSLFWYQQALGQGPEFLTYFQNEAQLDKSGLPSDRFFAERPEGSVSTLKIQRTQQEDSAVYLCASSLEAGGFGSPLHFGNGTRLTVT.